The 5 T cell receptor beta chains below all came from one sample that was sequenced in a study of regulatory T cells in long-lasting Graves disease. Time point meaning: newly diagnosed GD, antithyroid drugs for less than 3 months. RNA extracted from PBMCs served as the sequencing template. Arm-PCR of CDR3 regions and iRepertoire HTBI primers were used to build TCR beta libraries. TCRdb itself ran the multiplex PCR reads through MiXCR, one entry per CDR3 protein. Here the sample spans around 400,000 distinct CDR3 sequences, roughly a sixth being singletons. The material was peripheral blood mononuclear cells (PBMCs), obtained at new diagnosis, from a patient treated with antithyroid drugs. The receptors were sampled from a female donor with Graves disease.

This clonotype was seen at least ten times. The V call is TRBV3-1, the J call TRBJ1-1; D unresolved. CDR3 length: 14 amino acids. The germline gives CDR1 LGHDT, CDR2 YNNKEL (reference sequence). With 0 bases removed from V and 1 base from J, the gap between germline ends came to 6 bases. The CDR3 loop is CASSQEAPNTEAFF. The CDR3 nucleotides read TGTGCCAGCAGCCAAGAGGCACCGAACACTGAAGCTTTCTTT. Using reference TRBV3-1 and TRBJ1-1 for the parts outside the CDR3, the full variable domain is DTAVSQTPKYLVTQMGNDKSIKCEQNLGHDTMYWYKQDSKKFLKIMFSYNNKELIINETVPNRFSPKSPDKAHLNLHINSLELGDSAVYFCASSQEAPNTEAFFGQGTRLTVV.

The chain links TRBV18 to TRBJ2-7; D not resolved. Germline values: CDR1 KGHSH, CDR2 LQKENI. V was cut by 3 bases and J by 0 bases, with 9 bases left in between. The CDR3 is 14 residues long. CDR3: CASSPLRSSYEQYF. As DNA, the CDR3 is TGTGCCAGCTCACCCCTGAGGAGCTCCTACGAGCAGTACTTC. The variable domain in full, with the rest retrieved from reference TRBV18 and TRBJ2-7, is NAGVMQNPRHLVRRRGQEARLRCSPMKGHSHVYWYRQLPEEGLKFMVYLQKENIIDESGMPKERFSAEFPKEGPSILRIQQVVRGDSAAYFCASSPLRSSYEQYFGPGTRLTVT.

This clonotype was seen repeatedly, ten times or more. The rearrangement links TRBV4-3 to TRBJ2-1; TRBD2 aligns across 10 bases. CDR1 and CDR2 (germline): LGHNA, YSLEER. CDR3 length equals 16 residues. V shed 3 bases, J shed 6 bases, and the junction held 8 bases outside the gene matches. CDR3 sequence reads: CASSQLAGVERNEQFF. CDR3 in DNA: TGCGCCAGCAGCCAGCTAGCGGGAGTGGAACGCAATGAGCAGTTCTTC.

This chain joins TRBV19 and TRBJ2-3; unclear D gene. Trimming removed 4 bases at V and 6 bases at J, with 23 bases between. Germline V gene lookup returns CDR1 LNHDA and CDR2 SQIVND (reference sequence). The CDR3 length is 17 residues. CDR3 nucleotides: TGTGCCAGTAGTAAACTCCCATCAGGACGTCATGGGGATACGCAGTATTTT. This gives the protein CASSKLPSGRHGDTQYF. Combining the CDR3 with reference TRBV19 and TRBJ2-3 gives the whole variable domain DGGITQSPKYLFRKEGQNVTLSCEQNLNHDAMYWYRQDPGQGLRLIYYSQIVNDFQKGDIAEGYSVSREKKESFPLTVTSAQKNPTAFYLCASSKLPSGRHGDTQYFGPGTRLTVL.

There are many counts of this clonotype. As DNA, the CDR3 is TGTGCCACCAGTGATTCTACCTATTCCCGCTACAATGAGCAGTTCTTC. Protein: CATSDSTYSRYNEQFF. The chain couples TRBV24-1 to TRBJ2-1; D is ambiguous. The V gene lost 2 bases and the J gene lost 3 bases, with 13 bases spanning the gap. The CDR3 is 16 residues long. The germline V gene encodes CDR1 KGHDR and CDR2 SFDVKD.